The source of this TCR beta chain is a study of cytomegalovirus exposure and HLA in healthy donors. This clone was counted a few times. PCR involved 60 Vbeta and 13 Jbeta primers. Sequenced by immunoSEQ multiplex PCR; TCRdb stores in-frame clones only, minus some. In the table there are 150,000 to 200,000 clones, around three quarters of which are singletons. The V gene's germline CDR1 is SGHTA and CDR2 FQGNSA. The CDR3 consists of 14 residues. V dropped 5 bases and J dropped 2; count of bases not matched to a gene: 6. Input material: PBMCs. This receptor was taken from a woman between 40 and 50 years old in good health and CMV-seronegative. V and J are TRBV7-2 and TRBJ2-7; 7 positions agree with TRBD1. The CDR3 is CASSVRQGPYEQYF. CDR3 in DNA: TGTGCCAGCAGCGTACGACAGGGTCCCTACGAGCAGTACTTC.